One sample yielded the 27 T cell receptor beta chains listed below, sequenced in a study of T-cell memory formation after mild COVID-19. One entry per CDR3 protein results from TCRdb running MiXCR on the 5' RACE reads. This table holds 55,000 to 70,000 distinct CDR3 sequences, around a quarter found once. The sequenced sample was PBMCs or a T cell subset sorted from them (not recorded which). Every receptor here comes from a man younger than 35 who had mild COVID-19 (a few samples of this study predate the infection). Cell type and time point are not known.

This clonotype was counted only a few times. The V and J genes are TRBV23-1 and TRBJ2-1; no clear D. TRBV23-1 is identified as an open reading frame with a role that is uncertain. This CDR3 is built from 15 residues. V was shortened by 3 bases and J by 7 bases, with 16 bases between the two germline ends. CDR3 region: CASSHGPPERNEQFF. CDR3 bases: TGCGCCAGCAGTCATGGTCCTCCGGAAAGGAATGAGCAGTTCTTC.

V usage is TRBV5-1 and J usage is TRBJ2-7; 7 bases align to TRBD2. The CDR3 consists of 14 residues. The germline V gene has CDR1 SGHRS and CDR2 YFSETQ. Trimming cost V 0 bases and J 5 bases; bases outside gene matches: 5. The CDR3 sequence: CASSLAGGYDEQYF. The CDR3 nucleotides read TGCGCCAGCAGCTTGGCGGGGGGTTACGACGAGCAGTACTTC. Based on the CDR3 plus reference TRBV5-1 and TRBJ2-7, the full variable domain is KAGVTQTPRYLIKTRGQQVTLSCSPISGHRSVSWYQQTPGQGLQFLFEYFSETQRNKGNFPGRFSGRQFSNSRSEMNVSTLELGDSALYLCASSLAGGYDEQYFGPGTRLTVT.

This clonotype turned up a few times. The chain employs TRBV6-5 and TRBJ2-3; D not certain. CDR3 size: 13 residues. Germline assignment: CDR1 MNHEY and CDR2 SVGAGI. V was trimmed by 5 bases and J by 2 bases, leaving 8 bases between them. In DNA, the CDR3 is TGTGCCAGCAGTGGTGACGACACAGATACGCAGTATTTT. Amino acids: CASSGDDTDTQYF.

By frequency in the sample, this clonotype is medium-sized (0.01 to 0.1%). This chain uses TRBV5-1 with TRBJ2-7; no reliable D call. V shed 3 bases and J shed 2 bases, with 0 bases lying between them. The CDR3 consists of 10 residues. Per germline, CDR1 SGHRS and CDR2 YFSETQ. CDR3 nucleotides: TGCGCCAGCAGCTCCTACGAGCAGTACGTC. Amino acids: CASSSYEQYV.

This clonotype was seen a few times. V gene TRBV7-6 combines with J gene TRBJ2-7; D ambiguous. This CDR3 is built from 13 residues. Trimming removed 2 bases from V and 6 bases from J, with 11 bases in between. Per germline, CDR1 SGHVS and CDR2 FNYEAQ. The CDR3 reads CASSLLGQIEQYF. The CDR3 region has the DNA TGTGCCAGCAGCTTACTGGGCCAGATCGAGCAGTACTTC.

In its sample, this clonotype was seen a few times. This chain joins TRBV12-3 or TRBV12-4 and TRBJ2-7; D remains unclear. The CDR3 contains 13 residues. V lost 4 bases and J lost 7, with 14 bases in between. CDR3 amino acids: CASSSPGDEEQYF. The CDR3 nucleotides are TGTGCCAGCAGTTCGCCAGGCGACGAGGAGCAGTACTTC.

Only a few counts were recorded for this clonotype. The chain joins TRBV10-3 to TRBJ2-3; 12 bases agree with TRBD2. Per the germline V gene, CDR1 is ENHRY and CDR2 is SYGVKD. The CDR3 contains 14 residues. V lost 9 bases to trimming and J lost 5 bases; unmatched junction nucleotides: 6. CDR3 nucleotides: TGTGCCATGGCTAGCGGGGGGGCTCTAGATACGCAGTATTTT. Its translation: CAMASGGALDTQYF.

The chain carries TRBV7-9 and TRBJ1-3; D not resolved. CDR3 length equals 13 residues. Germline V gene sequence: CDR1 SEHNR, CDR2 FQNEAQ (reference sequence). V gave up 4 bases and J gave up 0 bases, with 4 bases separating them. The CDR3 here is CASSWDSGNTIYF. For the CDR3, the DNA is TGTGCCAGCAGCTGGGACTCTGGAAACACCATATATTTT.

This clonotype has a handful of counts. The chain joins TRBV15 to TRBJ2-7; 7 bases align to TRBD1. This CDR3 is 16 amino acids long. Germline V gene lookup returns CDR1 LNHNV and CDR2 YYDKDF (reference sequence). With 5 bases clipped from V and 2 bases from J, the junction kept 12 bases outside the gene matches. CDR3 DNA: TGTGCCACCAGCGCCCTGTTTAGGGGGCGGCCCTACGAGCAGTACGTC. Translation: CATSALFRGRPYEQYV.

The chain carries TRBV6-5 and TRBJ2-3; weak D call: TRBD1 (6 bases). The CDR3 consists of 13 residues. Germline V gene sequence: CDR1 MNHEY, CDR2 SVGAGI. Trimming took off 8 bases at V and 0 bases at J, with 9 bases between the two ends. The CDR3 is CASHDRSTDTQYF. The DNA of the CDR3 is TGTGCCAGCCATGACAGGAGCACAGATACGCAGTATTTT.

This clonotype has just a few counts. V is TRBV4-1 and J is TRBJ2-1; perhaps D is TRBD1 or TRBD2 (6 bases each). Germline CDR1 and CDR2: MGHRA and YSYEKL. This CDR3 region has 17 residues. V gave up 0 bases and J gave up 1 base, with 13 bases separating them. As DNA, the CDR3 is TGCGCCAGCAGCCAAGATCGAGGGGGGATTTCCTACAATGAGCAGTTCTTC. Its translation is CASSQDRGGISYNEQFF.

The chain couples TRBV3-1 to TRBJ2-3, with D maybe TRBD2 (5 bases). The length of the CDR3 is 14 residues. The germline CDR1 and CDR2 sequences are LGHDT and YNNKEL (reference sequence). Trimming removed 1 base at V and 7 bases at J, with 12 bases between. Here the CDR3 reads CASSQAEAVYTQYF. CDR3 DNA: TGTGCCAGCAGCCAAGCGGAGGCCGTATATACGCAGTATTTT.

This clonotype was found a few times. This CDR3 is CATVGESGGVHEQFF. The CDR3 DNA reads TGTGCCACCGTTGGGGAGAGCGGGGGGGTGCATGAGCAGTTCTTC. The V and J genes are TRBV12-3 or TRBV12-4 and TRBJ2-1; TRBD2 aligns across 10 bases. Trimming at V came to 10 bases and at J to 8 bases, leaving 14 bases not matched to a gene. This CDR3 is 15 amino acids long.

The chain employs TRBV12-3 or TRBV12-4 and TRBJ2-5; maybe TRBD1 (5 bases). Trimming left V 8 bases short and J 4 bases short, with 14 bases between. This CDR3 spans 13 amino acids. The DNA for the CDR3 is TGTGCCAGCTCCTCCTTAGGGGCAGAGACCCAGTACTTC. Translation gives CASSSLGAETQYF.

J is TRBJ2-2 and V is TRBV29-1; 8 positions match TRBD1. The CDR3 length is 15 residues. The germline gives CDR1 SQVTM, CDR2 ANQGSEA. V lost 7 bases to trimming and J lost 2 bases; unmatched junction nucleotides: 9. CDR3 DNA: TGCAGCGCTGGGACGGACAGGGTAAACACCGGGGAGCTGTTTTTT. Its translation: CSAGTDRVNTGELFF.

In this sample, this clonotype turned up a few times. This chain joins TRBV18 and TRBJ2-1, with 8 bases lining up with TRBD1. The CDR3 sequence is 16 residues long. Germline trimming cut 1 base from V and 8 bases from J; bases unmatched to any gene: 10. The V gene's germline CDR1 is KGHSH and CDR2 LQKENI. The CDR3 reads CASSPRTGQGGDEQFF. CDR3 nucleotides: TGTGCCAGCTCACCACGAACCGGACAGGGTGGAGATGAGCAGTTCTTC.

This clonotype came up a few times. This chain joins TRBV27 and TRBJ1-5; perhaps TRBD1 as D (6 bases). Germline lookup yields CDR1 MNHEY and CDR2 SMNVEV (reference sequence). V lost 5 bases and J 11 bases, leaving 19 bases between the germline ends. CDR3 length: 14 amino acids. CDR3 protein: CASSHSQGREAQHF. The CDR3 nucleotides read TGTGCCAGCAGTCACTCACAGGGACGCGAGGCCCAGCATTTT.

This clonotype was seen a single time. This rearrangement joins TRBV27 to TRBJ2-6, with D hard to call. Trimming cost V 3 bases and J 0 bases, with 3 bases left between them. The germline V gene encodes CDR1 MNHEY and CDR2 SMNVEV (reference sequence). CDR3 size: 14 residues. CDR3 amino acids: CASSFDSGANVLTF. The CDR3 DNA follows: TGTGCCAGCAGTTTCGACTCTGGGGCCAACGTCCTGACTTTC. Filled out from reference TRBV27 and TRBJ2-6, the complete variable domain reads EAQVTQNPRYLITVTGKKLTVTCSQNMNHEYMSWYRQDPGLGLRQIYYSMNVEVTDKGDVPEGYKVSRKEKRNFPLILESPSPNQTSLYFCASSFDSGANVLTFGAGSRLTVL.

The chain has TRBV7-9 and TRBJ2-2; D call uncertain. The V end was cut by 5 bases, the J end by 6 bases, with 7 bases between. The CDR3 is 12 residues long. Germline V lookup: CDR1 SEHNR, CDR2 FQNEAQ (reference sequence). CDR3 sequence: CASSALAGELFF. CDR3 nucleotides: TGTGCCAGCAGCGCCCTCGCCGGGGAGCTGTTTTTT.

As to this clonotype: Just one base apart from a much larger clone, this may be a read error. CDR3 protein: CASSYRDTYEQYF. The CDR3 DNA reads as TGTGCCAGCAGTTACCGGGACACCTACGAGCAGTACTTC. The chain uses TRBV6-5 and TRBJ2-7; maybe TRBD1 (6 bases). Trimming shortened V by 2 bases and J by 2 bases, and 7 bases separated the two germline ends. CDR3 length: 13 residues. The germline gives CDR1 MNHEY, CDR2 SVGAGI.

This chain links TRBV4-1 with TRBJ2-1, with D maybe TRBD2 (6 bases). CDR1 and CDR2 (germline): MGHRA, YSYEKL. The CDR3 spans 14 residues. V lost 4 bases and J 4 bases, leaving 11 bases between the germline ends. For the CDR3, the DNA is TGCGCCAGCAGCCGGGACGGGGGTTACAATGAGCAGTTCTTC. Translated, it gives CASSRDGGYNEQFF.

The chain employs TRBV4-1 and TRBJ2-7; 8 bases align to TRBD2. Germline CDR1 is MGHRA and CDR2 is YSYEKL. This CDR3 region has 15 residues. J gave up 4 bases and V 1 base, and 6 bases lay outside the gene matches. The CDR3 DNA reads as TGCGCCAGCAGCCAAGGGTTAGCGGGGAATTACGAGCAGTACTTC. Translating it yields CASSQGLAGNYEQYF.

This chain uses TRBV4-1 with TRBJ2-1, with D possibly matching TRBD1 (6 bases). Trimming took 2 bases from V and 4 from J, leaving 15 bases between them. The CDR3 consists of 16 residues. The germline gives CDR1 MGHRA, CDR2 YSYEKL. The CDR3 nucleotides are TGCGCCAGCAGCCAAAGGGAGACAGGAGAGTACAATGAGCAGTTCTTC. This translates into CASSQRETGEYNEQFF.

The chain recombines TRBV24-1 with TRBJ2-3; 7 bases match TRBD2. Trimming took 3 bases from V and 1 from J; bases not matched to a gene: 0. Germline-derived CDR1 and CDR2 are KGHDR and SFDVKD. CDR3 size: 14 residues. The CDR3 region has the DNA TGTGCCACCAGTGATCGGGGGGGCACAGATACGCAGTATTTT. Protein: CATSDRGGTDTQYF.

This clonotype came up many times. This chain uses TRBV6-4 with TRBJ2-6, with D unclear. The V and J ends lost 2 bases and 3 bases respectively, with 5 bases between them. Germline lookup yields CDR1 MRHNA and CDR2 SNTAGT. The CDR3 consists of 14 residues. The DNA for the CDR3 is TGTGCCAGCAGTGACAGGGTTGGGGCCAACGTCCTGACTTTC. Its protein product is CASSDRVGANVLTF.

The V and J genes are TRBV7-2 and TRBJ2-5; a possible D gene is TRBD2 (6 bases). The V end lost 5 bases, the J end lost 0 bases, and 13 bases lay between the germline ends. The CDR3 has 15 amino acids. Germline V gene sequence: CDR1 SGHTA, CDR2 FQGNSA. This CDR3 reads CASSTWGVYQETQYF. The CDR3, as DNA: TGTGCCAGCAGCACCTGGGGGGTGTACCAAGAGACCCAGTACTTC.

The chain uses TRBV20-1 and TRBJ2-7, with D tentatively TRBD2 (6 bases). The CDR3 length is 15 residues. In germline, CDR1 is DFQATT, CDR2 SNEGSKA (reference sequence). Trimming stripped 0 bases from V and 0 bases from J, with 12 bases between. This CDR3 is CSARDLGSSSYEQYV. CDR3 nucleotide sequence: TGCAGTGCTAGAGATCTCGGGAGCAGCTCCTACGAGCAGTACGTC.